The rows below give T cell receptor beta chains drawn from one sample of a study of T-cell memory formation after mild COVID-19. TCRdb recomputed calls from the 5' RACE reads with MiXCR, one row per CDR3 protein. The sample includes roughly 160,000 distinct CDR3 sequences, about an eighth of them seen just once. Sequencing was performed on PBMCs or a T cell subset sorted from them (not recorded which). The source of these receptors is a man aged 18 to 29 who had mild COVID-19 (a few samples of this study predate the infection). Cell type and time point are not known. Each CDR3 is given with its conserved first and last residue. D genes are given only for firm matches. Not all rows give a size; the values are once, few, many and, for expanded clones, a class.

clone_size j_call d_call v_call cdr3_aa cdr3_nt
NA TRBJ1-1 NA TRBV5-1 CASSLGQGPVGAFF TGCGCCAGCAGCTTGGGGCAGGGACCAGTAGGAGCTTTCTTT
few TRBJ1-5 TRBD1 TRBV19 CASNPTGDSNQPQHF TGTGCCAGTAATCCGACAGGGGATAGCAATCAGCCCCAGCATTTT
few TRBJ2-1 TRBD2 TRBV5-1 CASSRAGTINEQFF TGCGCCAGCAGCAGAGCCGGGACTATCAATGAGCAGTTCTTC
NA TRBJ1-3 NA TRBV12-3/TRBV12-4 CATKTGLSGNTIYF TGTGCCACAAAAACAGGGTTATCTGGAAACACCATATATTTT
few TRBJ1-3 NA TRBV5-4 CASSFWGTAGNTIYF TGTGCCAGCAGCTTTTGGGGAACAGCTGGAAACACCATATATTTT
NA TRBJ2-1 NA TRBV4-2 CASSQEVPSSYNEQFF TGTGCCAGCAGCCAAGAGGTCCCGAGCTCCTACAATGAGCAGTTCTTC
few TRBJ2-2 TRBD2 TRBV29-1 CSASITGGDTGELFF TGCAGCGCCTCGATAACGGGGGGGGACACCGGGGAGCTGTTTTTT
NA TRBJ1-2 NA TRBV29-1 CSVAGWRDGYTF TGCAGCGTTGCCGGTTGGCGGGATGGCTACACCTTC
NA TRBJ2-5 NA TRBV4-3 CASSQGPQGAGAQYF TGCGCCAGCAGCCAAGGTCCACAGGGTGCGGGGGCCCAGTACTTC
NA TRBJ1-1 NA TRBV5-1 CASSRDLGDTEAFF TGCGCCAGCAGCCGCGATCTAGGGGACACTGAAGCTTTCTTT
few TRBJ2-2 NA TRBV7-8 CASSRDGELFF TGTGCCAGCAGCCGGGATGGGGAGCTGTTTTTT
many TRBJ2-2 NA TRBV6-4 CASSEESTGELFF TGTGCCAGCAGTGAGGAATCTACCGGGGAGCTGTTTTTT
few TRBJ2-5 TRBD1 TRBV7-7 CASSPRRTGGRETQYF TGTGCTAGCAGCCCTAGACGGACAGGGGGGAGAGAGACCCAGTACTTC